Listed here are 9 T cell receptor beta chains from one sample, sequenced in a study of metastatic and nonmetastatic thyroid tumors. No patient had received any treatment before thyroid surgery. MiXCR reprocessed the PCR reads for TCRdb. The repertoire holds more than 20,000 clones, with about 10% as singletons. Sample: blood. The receptors stem from a female donor with papillary thyroid cancer or a benign thyroid nodule (not recorded which). Some clones in this sample may be carry-over from other donors' samples.

This clone is classed as medium-sized. V is TRBV6-1 and J is TRBJ1-2, with D possibly TRBD1 on 5 matching bases. Germline CDR1 and CDR2: MNHNS and SASEGT. Trimming took off 5 bases at V and 3 bases at J, with 10 bases between the two ends. The CDR3 length is 13 residues. This CDR3 is CASSTGTDYGYTF. The CDR3 DNA sequence: TGTGCCAGCAGTACCGGGACGGACTATGGCTACACCTTC.

By share, this clone ranks as medium-sized. V usage is TRBV28 and J usage is TRBJ2-7; D not certain. The length of the CDR3 is 11 residues. CDR1 is MDHEN and CDR2 is SYDVKM in the germline V gene. Trimming pared 9 bases from V and 2 bases from J, leaving 8 bases between. The CDR3: CASGKAYEQYF. The CDR3 bases are TGTGCCAGTGGAAAAGCCTACGAGCAGTACTTC.

In nucleotides, the CDR3 is TGTGCCAGCAGCTCCGGACAGCAAAATTCACCCCTCCACTTT. Translation: CASSSGQQNSPLHF. The chain has TRBV7-2 and TRBJ1-6; a possible D gene is TRBD1 (6 bases). The V gene's germline CDR1 is SGHTA and CDR2 FQGNSA. V lost 4 bases and J 7 bases, leaving 11 bases between the germline ends. This CDR3 comprises 14 residues.

This clone has more than one count but fewer than ten. J is TRBJ2-1 and V is TRBV6-1; maybe TRBD2 (6 bases). There are 16 residues in the CDR3. CDR1 and CDR2 (germline): MNHNS, SASEGT. Trimming cost V 1 base and J 0 bases, with 10 bases left between them. CDR3 in amino acids: CASSEEGGISYNEQFF. CDR3 DNA sequence: TGTGCCAGCAGTGAAGAGGGCGGGATCTCCTACAATGAGCAGTTCTTC.

The chain is built from TRBV27 and TRBJ2-7; 10 bases are a match to TRBD1. J lost 5 bases, V lost 6 bases, and 19 bases had no gene match. Germline assignment: CDR1 MNHEY and CDR2 SMNVEV (reference sequence). The CDR3 extends over 18 amino acids. This CDR3 reads CASRLGRPGQGSADEQYF. CDR3 nucleotides: TGTGCCAGCAGGTTAGGCAGACCGGGACAGGGGTCTGCGGACGAGCAGTACTTC.

This clone occurred many times. The V gene is TRBV4-1, the J gene TRBJ2-1; 12 bases agree with TRBD2. CDR1 is MGHRA and CDR2 is YSYEKL in the germline V gene. This CDR3 comprises 16 residues. V was clipped by 1 base and J by 9 bases; unmatched bases: 7. CDR3 bases: TGCGCCAGCAGCCAAGCCGGGACTAGCGGGTATAGTGAGCAGTTCTTC. Translated, it gives CASSQAGTSGYSEQFF.

This clone was seen repeatedly, ten times or more. CDR3 residues: CSARDPDRVTKAQYF. The CDR3 nucleotides are TGCAGTGCTAGAGACCCCGACAGGGTAACGAAAGCGCAGTATTTT. The V gene is TRBV20-1, the J gene TRBJ2-3; TRBD1 matches 7 bases. The germline CDR1 and CDR2 sequences are DFQATT and SNEGSKA (reference sequence). This CDR3 has 15 amino acids. V gave up 0 bases and J gave up 10 bases; unmatched junction bases: 13.

To note about this clone: Relative to the germline gene, one junction end is altered; a read error may explain this. The CDR3 is CVSSPRSLNTGELFF. The CDR3 DNA is TGTGTCAGCAGTCCTAGGTCGCTTAACACCGGGGAGCTGTTTTTT. The V gene is TRBV27, the J gene TRBJ2-2, with D unresolved. The CDR3 sequence is 15 residues long. CDR1 is MNHEY, CDR2 SMNVEV, per germline (reference sequence).

In its sample, this clone is medium-sized. The rearrangement uses TRBV28 and TRBJ1-5, with D possibly being TRBD1 (6 bases). The CDR3 consists of 15 residues. CDR1 is MDHEN and CDR2 is SYDVKM in the germline V gene. The V end lost 4 bases, the J end lost 3 bases, and 13 bases lay between the germline ends. CDR3 DNA: TGTGCCAGCAGTTCCCCGACAGGCTACAATCAGCCCCAGCATTTT. Its protein is CASSSPTGYNQPQHF.